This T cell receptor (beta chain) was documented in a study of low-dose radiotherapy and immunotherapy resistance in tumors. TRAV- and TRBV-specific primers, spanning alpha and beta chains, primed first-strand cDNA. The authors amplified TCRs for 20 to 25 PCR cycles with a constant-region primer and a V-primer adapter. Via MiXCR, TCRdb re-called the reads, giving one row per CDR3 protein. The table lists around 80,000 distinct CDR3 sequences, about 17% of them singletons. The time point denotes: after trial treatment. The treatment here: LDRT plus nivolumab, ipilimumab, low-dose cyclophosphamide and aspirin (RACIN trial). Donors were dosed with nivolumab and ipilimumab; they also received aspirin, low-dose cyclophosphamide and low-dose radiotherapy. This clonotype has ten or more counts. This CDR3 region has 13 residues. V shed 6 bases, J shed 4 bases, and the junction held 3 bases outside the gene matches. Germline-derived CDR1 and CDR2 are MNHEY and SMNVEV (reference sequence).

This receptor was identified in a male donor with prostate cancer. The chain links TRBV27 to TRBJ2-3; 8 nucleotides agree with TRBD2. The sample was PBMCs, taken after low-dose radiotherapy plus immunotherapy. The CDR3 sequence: CASRAGAADTQYF. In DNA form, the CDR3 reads TGTGCCAGCAGAGCGGGAGCGGCAGATACGCAGTATTTT.